This T cell receptor beta chain was identified during a study of spatial heterogeneity in lung cancer (dated by TCRdb to between 2017 and 2020). Background on the whole study: Beta-chain transcripts were consistently detected in greater numbers than alpha-chain transcripts, which likely reflected higher beta-chain transcript abundance. At surgery, over 200 tumor regions, 64 matched nontumor lung samples and 50 to 60 PBMC samples were TCR-sequenced for both alpha and beta chains. In the raw uncorrected reads, each unique combination of TCR and UMI appeared more than ten times on average. In non-small cell lung cancer, the study quantitatively compared TCR alpha and beta repertoires across several tumor regions, matched nontumor lung, and blood. The study linked features of the TCR repertoire to counts of nonsynonymous mutations, which were determined by whole-exome sequencing of tumor tissue. What the work shows at the level of the full study, not this receptor alone: Confirming at a functional level the hypothesis that regional TCRs recognize regional mutations was considered to require additional single-cell paired TCR alpha and beta sequencing. Ubiquitous expanded tumor TCRs showed up in blood more often at tumor resection than at routine follow-up.

According to the study, the label for this sample's time point signals: sample taken at primary tumor resection. Whole RNA extracted from tumor and nontumor lung tissue, or from cryopreserved PBMC samples, was used for TCR sequencing without cell sorting. The donors were some 76 patients from the lung TRACERx cohort who had early-stage, untreated non-small cell lung cancer. Only patients with enough RNA available from two or more tumor regions were chosen for TCR sequencing. The library was made by 5' RACE. TCRdb lists the instrument as NextSeq 500. To allow correction of PCR and sequencing errors, the TCR library protocol tagged every TCR cDNA molecule with a unique molecular identifier. The original methods were these. TCR identification, UMI-based error correction and CDR3 extraction were performed with Decombinator tools. TCRs above a frequency of 2 per 1,000, corresponding to the top 1% of the tumor frequency distribution, were defined as expanded. Renyi diversity was calculated using the R vegan package after each repertoire was subsampled 100 times to 5,000 TCRs. CDR3 similarity networks were built from amino acid triplet string-kernel similarity, with CDR3s being connected when pairwise similarity was above 0.82. TCRdb ran its own pipeline on the public reads, namely fastp trimming at Q25 and MiXCR clone calling, and kept in-frame beta chains. Entries that share a CDR3 protein sequence are merged under the most common genes and DNA. These V and J calls derive from TCRdb rather than the authors' analysis. This sample comprises roughly 48,000 distinct CDR3 sequences, about 11% of them detected only once. About 40% of the sample goes to the ten largest clones.

With respect to this clonotype: It has no known antigen specificity. Base qualities are not recorded, but no much larger clone differs from it by a single base.

The CDR3 contains 15 residues, cysteine and phenylalanine counted. The kept DNA is CDR3 alone, 45 bases in frame from the first base. Based on the germline V gene (reference sequence), the CDR1 and CDR2 sequences are PRHDT and FYEKMQ. V and J lose 5 bases and 7 bases, and a span of 18 bases separates them. This sequence uses TRBV13 and TRBJ2-1; the best D guess is TRBD2, with 6 bases matching. The receptor was derived from a female donor with early-stage non-small cell lung cancer. The input for sequencing was PBMCs, taken at surgery. The CDR3: CASSPSGAGRNEQFF. The nucleotide sequence reads TGTGCCAGCAGCCCCTCCGGGGCGGGGAGGAATGAGCAGTTCTTC.